A single sample gave rise to the 18 T cell receptor beta chains below, sequenced in a study of CD8 T cells in Susac syndrome. An input of about 0.5 to 1 ug of RNA was subjected to reverse transcription using random hexamers. Via MiXCR, TCRdb re-called the immunoSEQ multiplex PCR reads, giving one row per CDR3 protein. The table has 150,000 to 180,000 distinct CDR3 sequences, 95% seen once. Source material: CD4+ T cells from PBMCs. Receptors originate from a human donor with Susac syndrome.

The CDR3 DNA reads TGCAGCGTTACATTGACAGGGGCTAGCACCGGGGAGCTGTTTTTT. It yields the protein CSVTLTGASTGELFF. V and J are TRBV29-1 and TRBJ2-2; 8 bases match TRBD1. The CDR3 sequence is 15 residues long. The ends lost 5 bases at V and 4 bases at J; junction bases unmatched: 9. The germline CDR1 and CDR2 sequences are SQVTM and ANQGSEA.

The chain joins TRBV7-2 to TRBJ2-5; 11 nucleotides align to TRBD1. V was pared by 4 bases and J by 4 bases, with 5 bases of the junction left unmatched. This CDR3 contains 15 residues. Germline V gene data show CDR1 as SGHTA and CDR2 as FQGNSA. This chain's CDR3 is CASSWDRGYGETQYF. The CDR3 bases are TGTGCCAGCAGCTGGGACAGGGGGTACGGAGAGACCCAGTACTTC.

V and J are TRBV11-2 and TRBJ2-7, with 9 bases that match TRBD1. This CDR3 contains 16 residues. Per germline, CDR1 SGHAT and CDR2 FQNNGV. Trimming removed 6 bases from V and 0 bases from J; junction bases left unmatched: 9. The CDR3 here is CASRANPGQGSYEQYF. For the CDR3, the DNA is TGTGCCAGCAGAGCCAATCCGGGACAGGGCTCCTACGAGCAGTACTTC.

The chain is built from TRBV29-1 and TRBJ2-5, with 10 bases lining up with TRBD1. Germline CDR1 SQVTM, CDR2 ANQGSEA. This CDR3 region has 13 residues. V was pared by 6 bases and J by 3 bases, with 4 bases of the junction left unmatched. The chain's CDR3 is CSVDRGLKETQYF. The CDR3 nucleotides read TGCAGCGTCGACAGGGGGCTGAAAGAGACCCAGTACTTC.

The chain has TRBV20-1 and TRBJ2-1; the match to TRBD2 covers 8 bases. The V and J ends lost 4 bases and 0 bases, in that order; junction bases with no gene match: 5. There are 15 residues in the CDR3. Per the germline V gene, CDR1 is DFQATT and CDR2 is SNEGSKA (reference sequence). The CDR3 loop reads CSATLAGLSYNEQFF. The CDR3 DNA reads as TGCAGTGCTACCTTAGCGGGGCTCTCCTACAATGAGCAGTTCTTC.

The chain combines TRBV20-1 with TRBJ1-5; 7 bases are shared with TRBD1. Germline lookup yields CDR1 DFQATT and CDR2 SNEGSKA (reference sequence). The trim removed 2 bases at V and 3 bases at J, leaving 7 bases unmatched. The CDR3 sequence is 15 residues long. The CDR3, as DNA: TGCAGTGCTAGACCGGGACAGAGTAACAATCAGCCCCAGCATTTT. This gives the protein CSARPGQSNNQPQHF.

This rearrangement joins TRBV12-3 or TRBV12-4 to TRBJ1-5; D ambiguous. The CDR3 is 13 residues long. V gave up 3 bases and J gave up 4 bases, with 7 bases separating them. CDR3 residues: CASSLTANQPQHF. The CDR3 DNA sequence: TGTGCCAGCAGTTTGACCGCGAATCAGCCCCAGCATTTT.

This clonotype was counted a single time. This chain links TRBV11-3 with TRBJ2-5; D is undetermined. Germline V gene lookup returns CDR1 SGHNT and CDR2 YENEEA. CDR3 length equals 9 residues. V was shortened by 7 bases and J by 3 bases, with 0 bases between the two germline ends. The CDR3 coding sequence is TGTGCCAGCAAAGAGACCCAGTACTTC. Protein sequence: CASKETQYF.

The rearrangement joins TRBV15 to TRBJ2-2; D may correspond to TRBD1 or TRBD2 (5 bases each). CDR1 is LNHNV and CDR2 is YYDKDF in the germline V gene (reference sequence). V lost 3 bases and J 8 bases, leaving 19 bases between the germline ends. The CDR3 contains 16 residues. The CDR3 reads CATSRRSGTLMGELFF. As DNA, the CDR3 is TGTGCCACCAGCAGGCGCTCCGGGACCTTAATGGGGGAGCTGTTTTTT.

J is TRBJ2-4 and V is TRBV5-4; 13 bases match TRBD2. CDR1 and CDR2 (germline): SGHNT, YYREEE (reference sequence). Trimming took 3 bases from V and 8 from J; bases not matched to a gene: 11. The CDR3 runs to 17 residues. The CDR3 DNA follows: TGTGCCAGCAGCTCCGGGACTAGCGGGACCGGACCTCACATTCAGTACTTC. It codes for CASSSGTSGTGPHIQYF.

The chain uses TRBV25-1 and TRBJ2-2; 11 positions match TRBD1. Trimming at V came to 6 bases and at J to 7 bases, leaving 10 bases not matched to a gene. The germline gives CDR1 MGHDK, CDR2 SYGVNS. This CDR3 comprises 16 residues. In DNA form, the CDR3 reads TGTGCCAGCAGACACGCTCCGGGACAGGGGGACGGGGAGCTGTTTTTT. This codes for CASRHAPGQGDGELFF.

The chain recombines TRBV4-2 with TRBJ2-2, with D perhaps TRBD1 (6 bases). The V gene lost 4 bases and the J gene lost 6 bases, with 15 bases spanning the gap. Per the germline V gene, CDR1 is LGHNA and CDR2 is YNFKEQ. There are 15 residues in the CDR3. The CDR3: CASSLGAGDPGELFF. In DNA, the CDR3 is TGTGCCAGCAGCCTAGGGGCAGGGGATCCCGGGGAGCTGTTTTTT.

The rearrangement links TRBV3-1 to TRBJ2-2; D unresolved. V shed 8 bases and J shed 4 bases, with 5 bases lying between them. Germline V lookup: CDR1 LGHDT, CDR2 YNNKEL (reference sequence). The CDR3 sequence is 11 residues long. CDR3 sequence (DNA): TGTGCCAGCGCCGGCACCGGGGAGCTGTTTTTT. Translated: CASAGTGELFF. The full variable domain, with the rest looked up from reference TRBV3-1 and TRBJ2-2, is DTAVSQTPKYLVTQMGNDKSIKCEQNLGHDTMYWYKQDSKKFLKIMFSYNNKELIINETVPNRFSPKSPDKAHLNLHINSLELGDSAVYFCASAGTGELFFGEGSRLTVL.

The V and J genes are TRBV18 and TRBJ1-4; D remains unclear. V lost 3 bases and J lost 0, with 11 bases in between. CDR1 and CDR2 from the germline V gene are KGHSH and LQKENI. The CDR3 loop spans 16 amino acids. CDR3 nucleotide sequence: TGTGCCAGCTCACCCGCCCGGGGAGCAACTAATGAAAAACTGTTTTTT. It yields the protein CASSPARGATNEKLFF.

The genes are TRBV20-1 and TRBJ1-2; no reliable D call. Germline V gene data show CDR1 as DFQATT and CDR2 as SNEGSKA (reference sequence). CDR3 length equals 11 residues. With 5 bases removed from V and 5 bases from J, the gap between germline ends came to 9 bases. The CDR3 protein is CSARQEYGYTF. For the CDR3, the DNA is TGCAGTGCTCGCCAGGAGTATGGCTACACCTTC.

V gene TRBV7-9 combines with J gene TRBJ2-7; tentatively, D is TRBD2 (6 bases). The CDR3 extends over 14 amino acids. Germline loops: CDR1 SEHNR, CDR2 FQNEAQ (reference sequence). Trimming took off 7 bases at V and 0 bases at J, with 13 bases between the two ends. The chain's CDR3 is CASNERASSYEQYF. The CDR3, as DNA: TGTGCCAGCAACGAGCGGGCTAGCTCCTACGAGCAGTACTTC.

V usage is TRBV9 and J usage is TRBJ1-1; the match to TRBD1 covers 7 bases. The CDR3 covers 16 residues. Germline V gene sequence: CDR1 SGDLS, CDR2 YYNGEE. Trimming cost V 4 bases and J 0 bases; bases outside gene matches: 9. The CDR3: CASSPNRDSLNTEAFF. In DNA, the CDR3 is TGTGCCAGCAGCCCGAACCGGGACAGTTTGAACACTGAAGCTTTCTTT.

This clonotype showed up just once. The CDR3 loop reads CASSLTRDMYGYTF. The CDR3 DNA reads TGTGCCAGCAGCTTAACCCGAGACATGTATGGCTACACCTTC. V is TRBV7-3 and J is TRBJ1-2, with no clear D. With 0 bases removed from V and 5 bases from J, the gap between germline ends came to 10 bases. The CDR3 is 14 residues long. Per the germline V gene, CDR1 is SGHTA and CDR2 is FQGTGA. Full variable domain (missing parts from reference TRBV7-3 and TRBJ1-2): GAGVSQTPSNKVTEKGKYVELRCDPISGHTALYWYRQSLGQGPEFLIYFQGTGAADDSGLPNDRFFAVRPEGSVSTLKIQRTERGDSAVYLCASSLTRDMYGYTFGSGTRLTVV.